Listed here are 22 T cell receptor beta chains from one sample, sequenced in a study of beta chain features in type 1 diabetes. The entirety of the isolated RNA underwent reverse transcription, so expressed TCRB transcripts were sequenced. Produced via immunoSEQ multiplex PCR; TCRdb's table is partial and in-frame only. This repertoire shows about 390,000 clones, 9.6% found once; its top ten account for around 0.66%. Study-wide points: Shortening of TCRB CDR3s, moderate but significant, appeared in all four CD4+ subsets of Type 1 diabetes patients.

Their target antigens are unknown. Input material: central memory CD4+ T cells from blood. All receptors come from a man aged 30-40 years with type 1 diabetes.

This sequence joins TRBV15 and TRBJ1-4; D ambiguous. The length of the CDR3 is 14 residues. Germline V lookup: CDR1 LNHNV, CDR2 YYDKDF (reference sequence). The V gene lost 0 bases and the J gene lost 4 bases, with 6 bases spanning the gap. DNA of the CDR3: TGTGCCACCAGCAGAGACAGGTATAATGAAAAACTGTTTTTT. This codes for CATSRDRYNEKLFF.

The sample holds a few counts of this clone. The chain joins TRBV7-9 to TRBJ1-1; D gene uncertain. Trimming shortened V by 5 bases and J by 5 bases, and 15 bases separated the two germline ends. CDR3 length: 14 amino acids. The germline gives CDR1 SEHNR, CDR2 FQNEAQ (reference sequence). CDR3 region: CASSRSGGGTEAFF. The CDR3 DNA reads TGTGCCAGCAGCCGATCAGGCGGAGGGACTGAAGCTTTCTTT.

With respect to this clone: A read error may produce the germline difference seen at one junction end. V gene TRBV7-2 combines with J gene TRBJ2-7; tentative D call: TRBD1 (6 bases). This CDR3 is 15 amino acids long. Germline loops: CDR1 SGHTA, CDR2 FQGNSA. The CDR3 bases are TGCGCCAGCAGCCAAGAGCCCACCACAGGGTCCGAGCAGTACTTC. Its protein is CASSQEPTTGSEQYF.

The chain recombines TRBV9 with TRBJ2-3; 10 nucleotides agree with TRBD2. CDR3 length: 16 residues. J gave up 3 bases and V 0 bases, and 4 bases lay outside the gene matches. CDR1 SGDLS and CDR2 YYNGEE come from the germline V gene. This CDR3 reads CASSVVAGGLTDTQYF. CDR3 in DNA: TGTGCCAGCAGCGTAGTAGCGGGAGGTTTGACAGATACGCAGTATTTT.

This clone has at least ten counts. The J gene is TRBJ2-1, the V gene TRBV7-2; D not certain. With 4 bases removed from V and 9 bases from J, the gap between germline ends came to 7 bases. The germline CDR1 and CDR2 sequences are SGHTA and FQGNSA. The CDR3 runs to 11 residues. CDR3 region: CASSYLVEQFF. The CDR3 nucleotides read TGTGCCAGCAGCTACCTAGTTGAGCAGTTCTTC.

V usage is TRBV19 and J usage is TRBJ2-1; tentative D call: TRBD2 (5 bases). This CDR3 spans 14 amino acids. CDR1 is LNHDA, CDR2 SQIVND, per germline (reference sequence). The V and J ends lost 9 bases and 8 bases respectively, with 20 bases between them. CDR3: CARGPRASRHEQFF. The CDR3 nucleotides read TGTGCCAGAGGACCGCGGGCCTCAAGACATGAGCAGTTCTTC.

The chain links TRBV2 to TRBJ2-3, with 7 nucleotides matching TRBD2. The germline V gene has CDR1 SNHLY and CDR2 FYNNEI. The CDR3 loop spans 14 amino acids. V gave up 8 bases and J gave up 3 bases; unmatched junction bases: 8. CDR3 region: CASGESSGTDTQYF. The CDR3 bases are TGTGCCAGCGGCGAGAGTAGCGGGACAGATACGCAGTATTTT.

The chain is built from TRBV5-1 and TRBJ1-4, with D possibly TRBD1 on 6 matching bases. V gave up 3 bases and J gave up 6 bases, with 12 bases separating them. The CDR3 is made up of 14 amino acids. Per the germline V gene, CDR1 is SGHRS and CDR2 is YFSETQ. In nucleotides, the CDR3 is TGCGCCAGCAGCTCTCAGGGGTTGGATGAAAAACTGTTTTTT. Protein: CASSSQGLDEKLFF. Full variable domain (rest looked up from reference TRBV5-1 and TRBJ1-4): KAGVTQTPRYLIKTRGQQVTLSCSPISGHRSVSWYQQTPGQGLQFLFEYFSETQRNKGNFPGRFSGRQFSNSRSEMNVSTLELGDSALYLCASSSQGLDEKLFFGSGTQLSVL.

This sequence joins TRBV6-5 and TRBJ1-6, with 7 nucleotides matching TRBD1. Germline CDR1 MNHEY, CDR2 SVGAGI. The V and J ends lost 0 bases and 12 bases, in that order; junction bases with no gene match: 8. This CDR3 region has 15 residues. The CDR3 DNA follows: TGTGCCAGCAGTTACTCCGACGGACAGGATGGACCCCTCCACTTT. Its translation: CASSYSDGQDGPLHF.

This clone occurred many times. The rearrangement joins TRBV6-1 to TRBJ1-2, with 9 bases aligning to TRBD1. V was pared by 5 bases and J by 7 bases, with 11 bases of the junction left unmatched. The CDR3 runs 15 residues. Germline-derived CDR1 and CDR2 are MNHNS and SASEGT. Here the CDR3 DNA reads TGTGCCAGCAGTCATGGGGACAGGGTGGTGTTTGGCTACACCTTC. As protein: CASSHGDRVVFGYTF.

The rearrangement uses TRBV18 and TRBJ2-1, with unresolved D. The germline V gene encodes CDR1 KGHSH and CDR2 LQKENI. V lost 0 bases and J lost 1, with 10 bases in between. The CDR3 covers 16 residues. CDR3 region: CASSPPAQSSYNEQFF. The CDR3, as DNA: TGTGCCAGCTCACCACCTGCACAGTCTTCCTACAATGAGCAGTTCTTC.

The chain uses TRBV6-6 and TRBJ1-5; D not certain. CDR3 length: 11 amino acids. Germline V gene sequence: CDR1 MNHNY, CDR2 SVGAGI (reference sequence). Trimming removed 5 bases at V and 11 bases at J, with 10 bases between. CDR3 bases: TGTGCCAGCAGTATCGAAGGGACCCAGCATTTT. Its translation: CASSIEGTQHF.

The chain links TRBV6-1 to TRBJ2-2; D possibly corresponds to TRBD1 (5 bases). V lost 8 bases and J lost 0, with 10 bases in between. The CDR3 is 14 amino acids. Germline values: CDR1 MNHNS, CDR2 SASEGT. In DNA form, the CDR3 reads TGTGCCAGCGGACAAGGGGCGAACACCGGGGAGCTGTTTTTT. Amino acids: CASGQGANTGELFF.

This clone turned up a few times. The rearrangement uses TRBV7-2 and TRBJ2-2; possible D gene TRBD2, 5 bases. V was trimmed by 4 bases and J by 7 bases, leaving 13 bases between them. CDR3 size: 14 residues. Germline V lookup: CDR1 SGHTA, CDR2 FQGNSA. The CDR3 coding sequence is TGTGCCAGCAGCTCCCAACTAGTATTCGGGGAGCTGTTTTTT. Protein: CASSSQLVFGELFF.

This clone was seen many times. This chain connects TRBV4-1 to TRBJ2-5; D gene uncertain. Looked up from germline, CDR1 is MGHRA and CDR2 is YSYEKL. V gave up 1 base and J gave up 2 bases, with 11 bases separating them. The CDR3 totals 15 residues. CDR3 nucleotides: TGCGCCAGCAGCCAAGGGCCCACGTCTCAAGAGACCCAGTACTTC. Its protein is CASSQGPTSQETQYF.

This clone turned up a few times. The genes are TRBV7-2 and TRBJ2-4; D is possibly TRBD1 or TRBD2 (6 bases each). The germline V gene has CDR1 SGHTA and CDR2 FQGNSA. With 2 bases removed from V and 4 bases from J, the gap between germline ends came to 18 bases. The CDR3 sequence is 17 residues long. CDR3 amino acids: CASSLPPGTGAKNIQYF. The CDR3 nucleotides are TGTGCCAGCAGCTTACCCCCGGGGACGGGGGCAAAAAACATTCAGTACTTC.

V usage is TRBV6-5 and J usage is TRBJ2-7; no clear D gene. The CDR3 loop spans 15 amino acids. V was cut by 0 bases and J by 2 bases, with 11 bases left in between. Looked up from germline, CDR1 is MNHEY and CDR2 is SVGAGI. The CDR3 reads CASSYSGSRAYEQYF. The DNA for the CDR3 is TGTGCCAGCAGTTACTCAGGCAGTAGAGCCTACGAGCAGTACTTC.

This clone was detected only a few times. The V call is TRBV10-3, the J call TRBJ1-3; D uncertain. Germline CDR1 reads ENHRY; CDR2 reads SYGVKD. This CDR3 region has 15 residues. V lost 4 bases and J 0 bases, leaving 10 bases between the germline ends. The CDR3: CAISASASSGNTIYF. Here the CDR3 DNA reads TGTGCCATCAGTGCAAGTGCGAGCTCTGGAAACACCATATATTTT.

This chain connects TRBV6-1 to TRBJ2-1; TRBD1 matches at 7 bases. This CDR3 is built from 13 residues. Germline lookup yields CDR1 MNHNS and CDR2 SASEGT. The V gene end was trimmed by 6 bases and the J gene end by 5 bases; junction bases not matched to a gene: 4. The CDR3 nucleotides read TGTGCCAGCAGACTTGGGACAGACAATGAGCAGTTCTTC. Translating gives CASRLGTDNEQFF.

V usage is TRBV11-2 and J usage is TRBJ1-1; a weak D match, TRBD1 (5 bases). In germline, CDR1 is SGHAT, CDR2 FQNNGV. The V end was cut by 4 bases, the J end by 1 base, with 13 bases between. The CDR3 covers 15 residues. The CDR3 DNA follows: TGTGCCAGCAGCTGGTCAGGGTTGGGGAACACTGAAGCTTTCTTT. Translated, it gives CASSWSGLGNTEAFF. The full variable domain, in which reference TRBV11-2 and TRBJ1-1 provide the parts outside the CDR3, is EAGVAQSPRYKIIEKRQSVAFWCNPISGHATLYWYQQILGQGPKLLIQFQNNGVVDDSQLPKDRFSAERLKGVDSTLKIQPAKLEDSAVYLCASSWSGLGNTEAFFGQGTRLTVV.

The DNA of the CDR3 is TGTGCCAGCAGCAGAGGGGGGTTAGCGGATACGCAGTATTTT. Translation: CASSRGGLADTQYF. The chain links TRBV9 to TRBJ2-3; either TRBD1 or TRBD2 may fit D (6 bases each). The CDR3 runs to 14 residues. The ends were cut back, 4 bases at V and 6 bases at J, with 15 bases in the middle. CDR1 is SGDLS and CDR2 is YYNGEE in the germline V gene. Complete variable domain (other parts from reference TRBV9 and TRBJ2-3): DSGVTQTPKHLITATGQRVTLRCSPRSGDLSVYWYQQSLDQGLQFLIQYYNGEERAKGNILERFSAQQFPDLHSELNLSSLELGDSALYFCASSRGGLADTQYFGPGTRLTVL.

This clone was observed a few times. Other DNA sequences in this sample translate to the same CDR3. This rearrangement joins TRBV5-1 to TRBJ2-3, with D hard to call. The CDR3 is made up of 13 amino acids. Trimming took off 0 bases at V and 0 bases at J, with 2 bases between the two ends. Germline V gene data show CDR1 as SGHRS and CDR2 as YFSETQ. Written as DNA, the CDR3 is TGCGCCAGCAGCTTGGGAAGCACAGATACGCAGTATTTT. Its translation: CASSLGSTDTQYF.